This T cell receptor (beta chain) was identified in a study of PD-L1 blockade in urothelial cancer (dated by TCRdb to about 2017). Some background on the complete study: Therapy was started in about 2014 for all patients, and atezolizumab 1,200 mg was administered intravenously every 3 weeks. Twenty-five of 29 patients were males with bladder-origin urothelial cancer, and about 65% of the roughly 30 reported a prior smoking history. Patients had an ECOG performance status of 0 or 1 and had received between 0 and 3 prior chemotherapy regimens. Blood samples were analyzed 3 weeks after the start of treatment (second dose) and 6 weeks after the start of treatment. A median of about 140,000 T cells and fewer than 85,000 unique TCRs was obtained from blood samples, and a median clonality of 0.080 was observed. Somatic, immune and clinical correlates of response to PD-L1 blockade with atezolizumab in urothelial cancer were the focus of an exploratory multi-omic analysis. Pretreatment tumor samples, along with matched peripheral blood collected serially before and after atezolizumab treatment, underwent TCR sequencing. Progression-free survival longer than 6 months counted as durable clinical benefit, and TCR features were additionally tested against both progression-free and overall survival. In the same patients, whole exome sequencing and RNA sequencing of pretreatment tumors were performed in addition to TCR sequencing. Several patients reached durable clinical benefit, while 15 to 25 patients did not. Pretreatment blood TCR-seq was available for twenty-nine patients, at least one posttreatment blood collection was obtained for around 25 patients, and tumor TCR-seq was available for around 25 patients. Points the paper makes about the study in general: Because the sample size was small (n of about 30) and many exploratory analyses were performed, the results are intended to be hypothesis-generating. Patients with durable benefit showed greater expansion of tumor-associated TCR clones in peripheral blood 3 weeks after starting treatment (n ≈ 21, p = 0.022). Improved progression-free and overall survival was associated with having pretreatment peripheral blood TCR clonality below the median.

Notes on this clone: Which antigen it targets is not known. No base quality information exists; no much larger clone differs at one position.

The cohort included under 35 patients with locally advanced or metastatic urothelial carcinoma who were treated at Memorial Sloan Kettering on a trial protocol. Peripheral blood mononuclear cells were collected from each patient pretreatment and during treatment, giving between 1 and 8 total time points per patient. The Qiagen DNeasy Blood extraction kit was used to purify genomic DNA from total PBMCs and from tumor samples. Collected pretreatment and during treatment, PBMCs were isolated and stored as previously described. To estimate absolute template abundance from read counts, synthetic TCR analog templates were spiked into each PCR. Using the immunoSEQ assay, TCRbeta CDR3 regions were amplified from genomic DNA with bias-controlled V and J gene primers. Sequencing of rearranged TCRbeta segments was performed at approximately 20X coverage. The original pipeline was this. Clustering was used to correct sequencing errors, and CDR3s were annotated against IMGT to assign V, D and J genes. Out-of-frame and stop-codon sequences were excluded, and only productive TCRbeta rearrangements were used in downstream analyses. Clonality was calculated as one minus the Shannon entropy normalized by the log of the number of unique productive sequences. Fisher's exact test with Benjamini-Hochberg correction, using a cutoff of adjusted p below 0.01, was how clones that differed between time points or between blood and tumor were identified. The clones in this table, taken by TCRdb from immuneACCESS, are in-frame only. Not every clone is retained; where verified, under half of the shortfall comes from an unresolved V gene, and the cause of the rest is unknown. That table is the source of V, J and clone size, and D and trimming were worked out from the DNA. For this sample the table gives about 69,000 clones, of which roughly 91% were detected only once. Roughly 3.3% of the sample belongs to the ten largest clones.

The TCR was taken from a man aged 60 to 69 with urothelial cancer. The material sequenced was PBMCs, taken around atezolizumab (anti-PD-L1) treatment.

The sequenced DNA: TGCGCCAGCAGTCCCGGGACAGGGTTGTTGACTAACTATGGCTACACCTTC. Translated, this gives CASSPGTGLLTNYGYTF. The rearrangement combines TRBV5-1 with TRBJ1-2; 9 middle bases align to TRBD1. The CDR3 covers 17 residues, taking in both the cysteine and the phenylalanine. Only CDR3 DNA remains: 51 bases, in frame from the first base. The germline V gene provides CDR1 SGHRS and CDR2 YFSETQ. Compared with germline, V lacks 5 bases and J lacks 0 bases; bases without a gene match: 11.